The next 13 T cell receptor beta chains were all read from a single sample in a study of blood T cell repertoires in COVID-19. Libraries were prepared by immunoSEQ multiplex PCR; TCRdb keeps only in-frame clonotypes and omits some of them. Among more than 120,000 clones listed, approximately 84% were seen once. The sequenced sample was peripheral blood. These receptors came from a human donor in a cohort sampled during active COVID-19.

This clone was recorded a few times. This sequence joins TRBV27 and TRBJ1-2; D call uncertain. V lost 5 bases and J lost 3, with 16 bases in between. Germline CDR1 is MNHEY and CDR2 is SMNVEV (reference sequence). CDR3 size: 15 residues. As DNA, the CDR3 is TGTGCCAGCAGTCCTATCGACCGACATCACTATGGCTACACCTTC. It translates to CASSPIDRHHYGYTF.

The CDR3 spells CSVGPRVPNEQFF. CDR3 nucleotide sequence: TGCAGCGTTGGACCTCGGGTACCGAATGAGCAGTTCTTC. The gene calls are TRBV29-1 and TRBJ2-1; D gene ambiguous. The CDR3 is 13 amino acids. Trimming took 4 bases from V and 7 from J, leaving 14 bases between them. Germline CDR1 reads SQVTM; CDR2 reads ANQGSEA.

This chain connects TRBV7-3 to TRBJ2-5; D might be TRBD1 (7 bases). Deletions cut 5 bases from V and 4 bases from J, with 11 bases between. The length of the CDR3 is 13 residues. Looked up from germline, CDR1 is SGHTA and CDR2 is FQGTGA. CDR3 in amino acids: CASSQGGGETQYF. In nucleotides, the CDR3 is TGTGCCAGCAGCCAGGGGGGAGGAGAGACCCAGTACTTC. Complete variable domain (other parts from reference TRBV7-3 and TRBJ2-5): GAGVSQTPSNKVTEKGKYVELRCDPISGHTALYWYRQSLGQGPEFLIYFQGTGAADDSGLPNDRFFAVRPEGSVSTLKIQRTERGDSAVYLCASSQGGGETQYFGPGTRLLVL.

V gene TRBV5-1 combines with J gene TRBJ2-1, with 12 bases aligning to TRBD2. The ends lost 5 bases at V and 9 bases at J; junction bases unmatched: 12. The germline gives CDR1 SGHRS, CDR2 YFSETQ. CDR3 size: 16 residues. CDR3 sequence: CASRSGLAGGPPEQFF. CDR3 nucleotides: TGCGCCAGCAGGAGCGGGCTAGCGGGAGGGCCTCCTGAGCAGTTCTTC. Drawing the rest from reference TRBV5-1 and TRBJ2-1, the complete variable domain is KAGVTQTPRYLIKTRGQQVTLSCSPISGHRSVSWYQQTPGQGLQFLFEYFSETQRNKGNFPGRFSGRQFSNSRSEMNVSTLELGDSALYLCASRSGLAGGPPEQFFGPGTRLTVL.

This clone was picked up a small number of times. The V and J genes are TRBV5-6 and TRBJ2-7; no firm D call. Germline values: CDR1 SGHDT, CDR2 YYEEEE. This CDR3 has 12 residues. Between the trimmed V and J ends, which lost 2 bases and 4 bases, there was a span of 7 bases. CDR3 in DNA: TGTGCCAGCAGCTTCCAAACTTACGAGCAGTACGTC. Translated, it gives CASSFQTYEQYV.

The CDR3 sequence is CASSFGGGATGELFF. The CDR3, as DNA: TGTGCCAGCAGCTTCGGCGGGGGGGCAACCGGGGAGCTGTTTTTT. The rearrangement uses TRBV5-5 and TRBJ2-2; TRBD2 matches at 9 bases. Germline-derived CDR1 and CDR2 are SGHKS and YYEKEE (reference sequence). The CDR3 extends over 15 amino acids. The ends lost 2 bases at V and 5 bases at J; junction bases unmatched: 4. Together with reference TRBV5-5 and TRBJ2-2, the CDR3 gives the full variable domain: DAGVTQSPTHLIKTRGQQVTLRCSPISGHKSVSWYQQVLGQGPQFIFQYYEKEERGRGNFPDRFSARQFPNYSSELNVNALLLGDSALYLCASSFGGGATGELFFGEGSRLTVL.

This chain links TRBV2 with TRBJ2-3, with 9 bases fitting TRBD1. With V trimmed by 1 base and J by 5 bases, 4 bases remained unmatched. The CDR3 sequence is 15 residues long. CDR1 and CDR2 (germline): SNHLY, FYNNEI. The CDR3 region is CASSEDRGQEDTQYF. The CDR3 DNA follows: TGTGCCAGCAGTGAAGACAGGGGGCAGGAAGATACGCAGTATTTT. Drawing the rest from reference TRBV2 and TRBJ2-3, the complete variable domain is EPEVTQTPSHQVTQMGQEVILRCVPISNHLYFYWYRQILGQKVEFLVSFYNNEISEKSEIFDDQFSVERPDGSNFTLKIRSTKLEDSAMYFCASSEDRGQEDTQYFGPGTRLTVL.

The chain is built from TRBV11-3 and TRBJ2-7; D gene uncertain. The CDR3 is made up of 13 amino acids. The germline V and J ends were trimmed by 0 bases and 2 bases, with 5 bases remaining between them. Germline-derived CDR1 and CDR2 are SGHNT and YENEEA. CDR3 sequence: CASSLDRAYEQYV. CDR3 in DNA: TGTGCCAGCAGCTTAGATCGGGCCTACGAGCAGTACGTC.

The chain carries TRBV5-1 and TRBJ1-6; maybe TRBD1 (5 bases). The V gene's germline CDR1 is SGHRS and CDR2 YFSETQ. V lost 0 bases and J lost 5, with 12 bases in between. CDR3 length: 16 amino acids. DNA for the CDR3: TGCGCCAGCAGCTTGGGATCCGGGGGGAATAATTCACCCCTCCACTTT. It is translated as CASSLGSGGNNSPLHF.

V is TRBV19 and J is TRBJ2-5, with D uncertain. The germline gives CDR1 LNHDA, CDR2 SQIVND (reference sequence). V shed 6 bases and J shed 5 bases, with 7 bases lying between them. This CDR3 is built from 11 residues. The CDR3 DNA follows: TGTGCCAGTAGGGCCGCCGAGACCCAGTACTTC. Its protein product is CASRAAETQYF.

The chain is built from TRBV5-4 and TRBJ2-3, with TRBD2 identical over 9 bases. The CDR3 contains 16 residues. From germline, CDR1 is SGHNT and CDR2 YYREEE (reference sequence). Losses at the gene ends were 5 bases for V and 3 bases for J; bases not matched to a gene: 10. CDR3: CASRPLKGLATDTQYF. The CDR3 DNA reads TGTGCCAGCAGACCTCTGAAAGGACTAGCGACAGATACGCAGTATTTT.

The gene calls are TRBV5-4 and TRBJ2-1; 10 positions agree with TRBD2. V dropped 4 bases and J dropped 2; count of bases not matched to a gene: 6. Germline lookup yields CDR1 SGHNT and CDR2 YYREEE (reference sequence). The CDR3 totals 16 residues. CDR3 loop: CASSGDSGGAYNEQFF. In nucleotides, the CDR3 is TGTGCCAGCAGCGGGGACAGCGGGGGGGCCTACAATGAGCAGTTCTTC.

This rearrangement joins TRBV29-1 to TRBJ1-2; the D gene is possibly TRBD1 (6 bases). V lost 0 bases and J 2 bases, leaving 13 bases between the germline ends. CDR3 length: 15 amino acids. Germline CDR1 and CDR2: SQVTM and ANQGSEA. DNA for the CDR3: TGCAGCGTTGAAGATACAGGGTCCCCGAACTATGGCTACACCTTC. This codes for CSVEDTGSPNYGYTF. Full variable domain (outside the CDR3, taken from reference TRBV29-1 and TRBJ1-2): SAVISQKPSRDICQRGTSLTIQCQVDSQVTMMFWYRQQPGQSLTLIATANQGSEATYESGFVIDKFPISRPNLTFSTLTVSNMSPEDSSIYLCSVEDTGSPNYGYTFGSGTRLTVV.